This T cell receptor (beta chain) was captured by sequencing in a study of post-analysis software for immune sequencing data. Unique-molecular-identifier-tagged TCR beta cDNA libraries were used. A single record per CDR3 protein comes from TCRdb applying MiXCR to the PCR reads. The data contain hundreds of thousands of distinct CDR3 sequences, 55% to 70% of them seen just once; the ten biggest clones take up approximately 10%. Study results and limitations: Relative to controls, patients had several TRBV segments at higher frequency, with TRBV5-6, TRBV5-1 and TRBV20-1 among these.

CDR3 length: 15 residues. The V gene lost 2 bases and the J gene lost 6 bases, with 17 bases spanning the gap. CDR1 and CDR2 (germline): SNHLY, FYNNEI. In regard to this clonotype: Its target is unknown.

This chain connects TRBV2 to TRBJ2-7, with D possibly matching TRBD1 (5 bases). This TCR derives from a girl aged 2-10 years with multiple sclerosis. The sequencing input was blood. CDR3 protein: CASSEWGRNSGEQYF. The CDR3 nucleotides read TGTGCCAGCAGTGAATGGGGCCGGAACTCCGGCGAGCAGTACTTC. The full variable domain, in which reference TRBV2 and TRBJ2-7 provide the parts outside the CDR3, is EPEVTQTPSHQVTQMGQEVILRCVPISNHLYFYWYRQILGQKVEFLVSFYNNEISEKSEIFDDQFSVERPDGSNFTLKIRSTKLEDSAMYFCASSEWGRNSGEQYFGPGTRLTVT.